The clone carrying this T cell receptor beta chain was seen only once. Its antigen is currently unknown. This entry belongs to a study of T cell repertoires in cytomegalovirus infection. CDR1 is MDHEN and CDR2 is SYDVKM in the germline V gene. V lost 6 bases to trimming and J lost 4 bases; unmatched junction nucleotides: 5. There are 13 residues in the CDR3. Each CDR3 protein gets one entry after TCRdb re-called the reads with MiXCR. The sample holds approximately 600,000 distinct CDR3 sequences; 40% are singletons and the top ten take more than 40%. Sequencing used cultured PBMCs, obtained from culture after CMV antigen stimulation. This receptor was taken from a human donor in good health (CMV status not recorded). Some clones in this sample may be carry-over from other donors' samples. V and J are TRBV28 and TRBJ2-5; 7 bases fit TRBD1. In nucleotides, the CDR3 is TGTGCCAGCAGCCACAGACAGGGAGAGACCCAGTACTTC. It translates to CASSHRQGETQYF.